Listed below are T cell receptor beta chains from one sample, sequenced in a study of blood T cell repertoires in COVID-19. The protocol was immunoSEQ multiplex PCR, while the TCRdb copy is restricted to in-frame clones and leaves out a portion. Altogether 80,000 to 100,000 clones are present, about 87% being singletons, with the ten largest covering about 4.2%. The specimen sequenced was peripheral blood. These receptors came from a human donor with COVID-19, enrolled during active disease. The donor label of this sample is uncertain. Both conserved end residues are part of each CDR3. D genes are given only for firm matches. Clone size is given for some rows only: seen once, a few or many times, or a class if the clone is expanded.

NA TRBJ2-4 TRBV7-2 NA TGTGCCAGCAGCTTAGCGCCGGGGGACATTCAGTACTTC CASSLAPGDIQYF
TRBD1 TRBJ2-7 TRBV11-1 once TGTGCCAGCAGCTTAGGGACAGGGGGCACGACCGAGCAGTACTTC CASSLGTGGTTEQYF
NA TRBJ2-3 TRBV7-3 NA TGTGCCAGCAGCGGGGGGGCCCCAGATACGCAGTATTTT CASSGGAPDTQYF
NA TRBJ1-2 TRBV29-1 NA TGCAGCGTTGACCGGGACACCAACTATGGCTACACCTTC CSVDRDTNYGYTF
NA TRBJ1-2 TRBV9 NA TGTGCCAGCAGCGTAGACGGCTATGGCTACACCTTC CASSVDGYGYTF
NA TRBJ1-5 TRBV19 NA TGTGCCAGTAGTATACGGGGTCATAGCAATCAGCCCCAGCATTTT CASSIRGHSNQPQHF
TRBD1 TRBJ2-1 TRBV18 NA TGTGCCAGCTCACCTTACAGGGGCAATGAGCAGTTCTTC CASSPYRGNEQFF
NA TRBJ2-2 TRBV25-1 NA TGTGCCAGCAGCCCCATTGCTCAGGGGCGGCTAGTGCGCGGGGAGCTGTTTTTT CASSPIAQGRLVRGELFF
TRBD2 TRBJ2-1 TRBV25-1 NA TGTGCCAGCAGTGGGACTGGAGCGGGAGGGAATGAGCAGTTCTTC CASSGTGAGGNEQFF
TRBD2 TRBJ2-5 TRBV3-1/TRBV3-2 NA TGTGCCAGCAGCCAAGACGGAGCGGGGGCCGGGCAAGAGACCCAGTACTTC CASSQDGAGAGQETQYF
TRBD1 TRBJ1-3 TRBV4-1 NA TGCGCCAGCAGCCGGCCGGGACAGGACTACTCTGGAAACACCATATATTTT CASSRPGQDYSGNTIYF
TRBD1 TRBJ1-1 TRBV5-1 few TGCGCCAGCAGCCCAGTGACAGGGCGCAACACTGAAGCTTTCTTT CASSPVTGRNTEAFF
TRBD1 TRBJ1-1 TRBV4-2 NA TGTGCCAGCAGCTCTTGGACAGGGGAGAACACTGAAGCTTTCTTT CASSSWTGENTEAFF
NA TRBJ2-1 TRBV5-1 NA TGCGCCAGCCGAAGACAGGATGAGCAGTTCTTC CASRRQDEQFF
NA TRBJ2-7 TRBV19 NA TGTGCCAGTAGTATAGGGTCAGGGAATTCGTACTTC CASSIGSGNSYF
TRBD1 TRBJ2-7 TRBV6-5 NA TGTGCCAGCAGTTTAACAGGGGAAACCTACGAGCAGTACTTC CASSLTGETYEQYF
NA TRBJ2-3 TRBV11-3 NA TGTGCCAGCAGCTCCTGGACTCTAAGGGCAGATACGCAGTATTTT CASSSWTLRADTQYF
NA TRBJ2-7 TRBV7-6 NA TGTGCCAGCAGCTTAGCAGAAAGGGGGGAGCAGTACTTC CASSLAERGEQYF
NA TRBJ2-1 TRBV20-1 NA TGCAGTGCTAGTTGGCGGGGCCCGAACAATGAGCAGTTCTTC CSASWRGPNNEQFF
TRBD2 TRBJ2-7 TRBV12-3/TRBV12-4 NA TGTGCCAGCAGCCGGAGCGGGGGTGGGGAGCAGTACTTC CASSRSGGGEQYF
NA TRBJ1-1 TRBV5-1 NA TGCGCCAGCAGCTTGGAAGGAGGCGGGAACACTGAAGCTTTCTTT CASSLEGGGNTEAFF
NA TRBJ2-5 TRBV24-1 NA TGTGCCACCAGTGATTCCCAGGGGATCGAAGAGACCCAGTACTTC CATSDSQGIEETQYF